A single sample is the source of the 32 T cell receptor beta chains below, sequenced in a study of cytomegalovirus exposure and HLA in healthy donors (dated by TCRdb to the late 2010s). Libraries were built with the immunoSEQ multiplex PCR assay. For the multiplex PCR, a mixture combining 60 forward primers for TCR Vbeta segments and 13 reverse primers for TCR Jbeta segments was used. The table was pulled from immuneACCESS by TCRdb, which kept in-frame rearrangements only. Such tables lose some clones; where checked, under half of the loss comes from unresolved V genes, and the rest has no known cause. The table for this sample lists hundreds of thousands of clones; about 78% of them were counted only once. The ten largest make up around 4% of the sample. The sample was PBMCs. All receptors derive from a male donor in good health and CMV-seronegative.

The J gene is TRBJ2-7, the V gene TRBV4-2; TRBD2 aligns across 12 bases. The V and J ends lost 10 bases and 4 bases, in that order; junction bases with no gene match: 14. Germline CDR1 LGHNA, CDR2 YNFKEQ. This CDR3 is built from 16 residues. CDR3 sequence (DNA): TGTGCCACCATAACCAGACTAGCGGGAGCAGGGTACGAGCAGTACTTC. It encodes CATITRLAGAGYEQYF.

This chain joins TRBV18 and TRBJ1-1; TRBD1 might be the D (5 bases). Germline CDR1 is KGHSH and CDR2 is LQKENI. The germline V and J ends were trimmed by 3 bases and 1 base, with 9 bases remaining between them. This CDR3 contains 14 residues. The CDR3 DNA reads TGTGCCAGCTCACCCGGGGGAAGGAACACTGAAGCTTTCTTT. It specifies CASSPGGRNTEAFF. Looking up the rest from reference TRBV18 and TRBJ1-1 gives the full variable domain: NAGVMQNPRHLVRRRGQEARLRCSPMKGHSHVYWYRQLPEEGLKFMVYLQKENIIDESGMPKERFSAEFPKEGPSILRIQQVVRGDSAAYFCASSPGGRNTEAFFGQGTRLTVV.

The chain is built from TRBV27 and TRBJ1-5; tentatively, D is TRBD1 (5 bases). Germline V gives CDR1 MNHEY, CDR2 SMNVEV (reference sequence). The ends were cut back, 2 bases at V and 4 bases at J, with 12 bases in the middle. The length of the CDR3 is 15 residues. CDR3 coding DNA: TGTGCCAGCAGTTTAGTTTTGGCAGGGAATCAGCCCCAGCATTTT. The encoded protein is CASSLVLAGNQPQHF.

The CDR3 DNA reads as TGTGCCAGCAGCTTAGGGGTAGCGGGAGCATTTGTAAATGAGCAGTTCTTC. This encodes CASSLGVAGAFVNEQFF. The chain combines TRBV13 with TRBJ2-1; 9 nucleotides line up with TRBD2. With V trimmed by 0 bases and J by 7 bases, 10 bases remained unmatched. Germline CDR1 reads PRHDT; CDR2 reads FYEKMQ (reference sequence). The CDR3 loop spans 17 amino acids.

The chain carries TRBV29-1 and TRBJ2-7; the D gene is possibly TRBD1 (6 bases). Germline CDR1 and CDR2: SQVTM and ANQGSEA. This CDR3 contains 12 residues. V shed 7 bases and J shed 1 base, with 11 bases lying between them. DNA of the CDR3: TGCAGCGCTGCAGGGGCATCCTACGAGCAGTACTTC. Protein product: CSAAGASYEQYF.

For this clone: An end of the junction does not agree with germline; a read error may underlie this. CDR3 protein: CSSSSPAGGQYF. CDR3 bases: TGTTCCAGCAGCTCACCAGCGGGAGGGCAGTACTTC. The chain carries TRBV7-9 and TRBJ2-7; 9 bases are a match to TRBD2. The CDR3 consists of 12 residues. Germline V lookup: CDR1 SEHNR, CDR2 FQNEAQ (reference sequence). Based on the CDR3 plus reference TRBV7-9 and TRBJ2-7, the full variable domain is DTGVSQNPRHKITKRGQNVTFRCDPISEHNRLYWYRQTLGQGPEFLTYFQNEAQLEKSRLLSDRFSAERPKGSFSTLEIQRTEQGDSAMYLCSSSSPAGGQYFGPGTRLTVT.

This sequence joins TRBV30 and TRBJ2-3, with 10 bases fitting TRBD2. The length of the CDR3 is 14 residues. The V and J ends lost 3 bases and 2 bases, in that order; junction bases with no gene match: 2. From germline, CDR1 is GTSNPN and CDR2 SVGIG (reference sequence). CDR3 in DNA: TGTGCCTGGAGGCTAGCGGGAGCCACAGATACGCAGTATTTT. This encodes CAWRLAGATDTQYF.

The CDR3 DNA is TGTGCCAGCAGTGAGACAGGGGGAGAGGGAAAACTGTTTTTT. This encodes CASSETGGEGKLFF. This sequence joins TRBV6-6 and TRBJ1-4, with 9 bases matching TRBD1. Trimming took 5 bases from V and 10 from J; bases not matched to a gene: 8. CDR1 and CDR2 (germline): MNHNY, SVGAGI (reference sequence). The CDR3 length is 14 residues.

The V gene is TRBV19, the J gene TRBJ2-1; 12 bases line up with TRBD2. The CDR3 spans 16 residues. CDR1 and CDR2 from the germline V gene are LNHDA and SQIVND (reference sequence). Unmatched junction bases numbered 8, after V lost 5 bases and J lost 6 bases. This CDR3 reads CASSLPLAGGGNEQFF. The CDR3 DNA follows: TGTGCCAGTAGTTTACCCCTAGCGGGAGGGGGCAATGAGCAGTTCTTC. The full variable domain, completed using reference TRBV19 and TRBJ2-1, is DGGITQSPKYLFRKEGQNVTLSCEQNLNHDAMYWYRQDPGQGLRLIYYSQIVNDFQKGDIAEGYSVSREKKESFPLTVTSAQKNPTAFYLCASSLPLAGGGNEQFFGPGTRLTVL.

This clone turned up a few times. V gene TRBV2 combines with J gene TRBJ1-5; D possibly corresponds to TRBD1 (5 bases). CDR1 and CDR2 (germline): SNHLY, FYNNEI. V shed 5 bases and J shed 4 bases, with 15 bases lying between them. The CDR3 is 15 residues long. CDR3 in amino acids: CASSIPLTENQPQHF. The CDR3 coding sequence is TGTGCCAGCAGTATACCCCTGACAGAGAATCAGCCCCAGCATTTT.

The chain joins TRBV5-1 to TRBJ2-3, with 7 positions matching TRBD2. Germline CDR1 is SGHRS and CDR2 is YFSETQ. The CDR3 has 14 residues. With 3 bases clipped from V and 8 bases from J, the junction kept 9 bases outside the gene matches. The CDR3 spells CASSSGTTLGTQYF. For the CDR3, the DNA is TGCGCCAGCAGCTCAGGGACTACCCTGGGTACGCAGTATTTT.

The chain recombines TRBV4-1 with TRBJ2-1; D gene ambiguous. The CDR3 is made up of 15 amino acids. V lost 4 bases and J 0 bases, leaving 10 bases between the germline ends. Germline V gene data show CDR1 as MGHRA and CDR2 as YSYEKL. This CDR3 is CASSPPESSYNEQFF. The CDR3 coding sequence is TGCGCCAGCAGCCCTCCGGAGAGCTCCTACAATGAGCAGTTCTTC.

For the CDR3, the DNA is TGTGCCTGGAGTTTCGGGTATGGCTACACCTTC. It is translated as CAWSFGYGYTF. The chain uses TRBV30 and TRBJ1-2; no reliable D call. V was shortened by 2 bases and J by 5 bases, with 6 bases between the two germline ends. CDR3 size: 11 residues. Germline V lookup: CDR1 GTSNPN, CDR2 SVGIG (reference sequence).

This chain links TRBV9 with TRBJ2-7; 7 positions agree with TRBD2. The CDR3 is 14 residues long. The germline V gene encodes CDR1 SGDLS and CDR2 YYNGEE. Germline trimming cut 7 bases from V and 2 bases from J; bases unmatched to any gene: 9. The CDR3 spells CASGGGGGTYEQYF. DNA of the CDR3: TGTGCCAGCGGTGGTGGCGGGGGAACCTACGAGCAGTACTTC.

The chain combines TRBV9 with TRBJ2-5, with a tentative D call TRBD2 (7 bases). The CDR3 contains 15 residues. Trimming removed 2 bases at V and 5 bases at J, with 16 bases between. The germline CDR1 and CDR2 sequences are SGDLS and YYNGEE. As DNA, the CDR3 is TGTGCCAGCAGCGTCTCATGGAGGGGGGGGGAGACCCAGTACTTC. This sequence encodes CASSVSWRGGETQYF. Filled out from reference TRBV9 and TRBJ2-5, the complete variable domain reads DSGVTQTPKHLITATGQRVTLRCSPRSGDLSVYWYQQSLDQGLQFLIQYYNGEERAKGNILERFSAQQFPDLHSELNLSSLELGDSALYFCASSVSWRGGETQYFGPGTRLLVL.

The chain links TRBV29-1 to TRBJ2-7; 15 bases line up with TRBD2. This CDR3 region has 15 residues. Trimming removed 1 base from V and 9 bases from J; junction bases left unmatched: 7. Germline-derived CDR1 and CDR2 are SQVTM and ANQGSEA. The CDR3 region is CSVEASGLAGGGQYF. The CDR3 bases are TGCAGCGTTGAAGCCTCGGGACTAGCGGGAGGTGGGCAGTACTTC.

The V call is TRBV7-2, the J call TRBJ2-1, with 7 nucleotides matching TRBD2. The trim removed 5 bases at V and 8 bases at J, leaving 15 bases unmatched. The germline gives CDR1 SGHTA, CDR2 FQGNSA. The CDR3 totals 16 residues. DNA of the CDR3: TGTGCCAGCAGCCCACGACTGAGCGGGACTGTCGATGAGCAGTTCTTC. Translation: CASSPRLSGTVDEQFF.

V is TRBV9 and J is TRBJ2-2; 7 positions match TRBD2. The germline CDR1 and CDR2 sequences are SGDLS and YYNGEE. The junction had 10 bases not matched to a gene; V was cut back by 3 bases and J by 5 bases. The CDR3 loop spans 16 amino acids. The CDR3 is CASSATPSGRTGELFF. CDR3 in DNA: TGTGCCAGCAGCGCCACCCCTAGCGGCCGAACCGGGGAGCTGTTTTTT.

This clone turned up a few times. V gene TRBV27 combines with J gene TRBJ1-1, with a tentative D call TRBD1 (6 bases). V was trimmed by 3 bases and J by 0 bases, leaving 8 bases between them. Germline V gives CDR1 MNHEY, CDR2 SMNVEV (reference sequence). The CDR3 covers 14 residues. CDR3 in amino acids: CASSFRGMNTEAFF. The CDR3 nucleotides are TGTGCCAGCAGTTTCAGGGGAATGAACACTGAAGCTTTCTTT.

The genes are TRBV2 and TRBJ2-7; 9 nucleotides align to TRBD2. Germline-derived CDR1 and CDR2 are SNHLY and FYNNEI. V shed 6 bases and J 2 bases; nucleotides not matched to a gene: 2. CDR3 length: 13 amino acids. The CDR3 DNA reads TGTGCCAGCAGGGCGGGGGGGGCCTACGAGCAGTACTTC. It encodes CASRAGGAYEQYF.

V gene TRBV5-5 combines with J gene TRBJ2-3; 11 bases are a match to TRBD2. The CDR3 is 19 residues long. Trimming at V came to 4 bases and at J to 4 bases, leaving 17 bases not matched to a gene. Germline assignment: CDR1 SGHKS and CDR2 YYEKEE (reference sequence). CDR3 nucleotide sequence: TGTGCCAGCAGCGTATCCGGGACTAGCGGCCAGAAAGACCCAGATACGCAGTATTTT. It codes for CASSVSGTSGQKDPDTQYF. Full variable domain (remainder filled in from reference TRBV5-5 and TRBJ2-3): DAGVTQSPTHLIKTRGQQVTLRCSPISGHKSVSWYQQVLGQGPQFIFQYYEKEERGRGNFPDRFSARQFPNYSSELNVNALLLGDSALYLCASSVSGTSGQKDPDTQYFGPGTRLTVL.

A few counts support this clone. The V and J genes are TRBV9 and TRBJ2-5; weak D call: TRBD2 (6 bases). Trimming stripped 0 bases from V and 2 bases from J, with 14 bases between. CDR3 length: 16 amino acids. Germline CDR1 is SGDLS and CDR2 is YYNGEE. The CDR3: CASSVGGASRQETQYF. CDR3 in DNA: TGTGCCAGCAGCGTAGGCGGGGCCAGTCGGCAAGAGACCCAGTACTTC.

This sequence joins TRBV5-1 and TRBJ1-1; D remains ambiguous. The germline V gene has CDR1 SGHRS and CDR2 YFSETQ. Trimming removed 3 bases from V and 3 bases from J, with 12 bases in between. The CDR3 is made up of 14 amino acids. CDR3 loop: CASSWFGEYTEAFF. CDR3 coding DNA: TGCGCCAGCAGCTGGTTCGGGGAGTACACTGAAGCTTTCTTT.

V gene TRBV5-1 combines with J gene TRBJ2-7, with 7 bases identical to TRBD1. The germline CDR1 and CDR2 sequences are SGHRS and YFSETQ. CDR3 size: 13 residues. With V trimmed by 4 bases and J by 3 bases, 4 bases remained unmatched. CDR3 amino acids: CASSVTGDYEQYF. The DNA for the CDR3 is TGCGCCAGCAGCGTAACAGGGGACTACGAGCAGTACTTC.

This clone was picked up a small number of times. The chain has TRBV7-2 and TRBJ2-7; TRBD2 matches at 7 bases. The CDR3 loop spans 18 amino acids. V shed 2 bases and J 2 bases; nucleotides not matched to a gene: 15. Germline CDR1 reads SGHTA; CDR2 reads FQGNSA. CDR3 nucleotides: TGTGCCAGCAGCTTAATCGGGTGGGGGAGGGCCATCCCCTACGAGCAGTACTTC. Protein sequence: CASSLIGWGRAIPYEQYF.

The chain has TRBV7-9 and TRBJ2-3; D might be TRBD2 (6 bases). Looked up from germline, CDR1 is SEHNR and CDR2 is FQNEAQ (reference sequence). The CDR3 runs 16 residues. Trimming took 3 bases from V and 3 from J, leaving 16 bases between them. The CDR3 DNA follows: TGTGCCAGCAGCTTTGAGGGTGGAGGGTCTACAGATACGCAGTATTTT. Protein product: CASSFEGGGSTDTQYF.

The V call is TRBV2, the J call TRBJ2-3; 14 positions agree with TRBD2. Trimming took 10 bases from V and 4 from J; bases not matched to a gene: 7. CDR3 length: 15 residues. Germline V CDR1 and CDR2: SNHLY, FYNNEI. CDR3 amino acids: CATHQGLAGADTQYF. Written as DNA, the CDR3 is TGTGCCACCCACCAGGGACTAGCGGGGGCAGATACGCAGTATTTT. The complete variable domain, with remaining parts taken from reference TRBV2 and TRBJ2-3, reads EPEVTQTPSHQVTQMGQEVILRCVPISNHLYFYWYRQILGQKVEFLVSFYNNEISEKSEIFDDQFSVERPDGSNFTLKIRSTKLEDSAMYFCATHQGLAGADTQYFGPGTRLTVL.

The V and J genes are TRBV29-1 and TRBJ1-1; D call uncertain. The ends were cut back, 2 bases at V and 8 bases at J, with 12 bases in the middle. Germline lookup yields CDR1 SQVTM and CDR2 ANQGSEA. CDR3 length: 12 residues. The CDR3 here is CSVEPPPGEAFF. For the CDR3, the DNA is TGCAGCGTTGAACCTCCCCCCGGGGAAGCTTTCTTT.

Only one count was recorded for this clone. Here the CDR3 DNA reads TGCGCCAGCAGCCACGATTCCCGGCGACAGGGGGTAAGGAACACTGAAGCTTTCTTT. It codes for CASSHDSRRQGVRNTEAFF. The J gene is TRBJ1-1, the V gene TRBV4-1, with TRBD1 matching over 9 bases. The trim removed 3 bases at V and 1 base at J, leaving 15 bases unmatched. The CDR3 totals 19 residues. Germline V gives CDR1 MGHRA, CDR2 YSYEKL.

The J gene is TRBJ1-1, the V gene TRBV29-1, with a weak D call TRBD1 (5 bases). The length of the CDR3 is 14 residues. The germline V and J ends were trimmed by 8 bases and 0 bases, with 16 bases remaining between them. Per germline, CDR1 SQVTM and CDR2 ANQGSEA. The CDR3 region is CSSKGVELNTEAFF. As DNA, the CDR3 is TGCAGCTCTAAAGGGGTGGAACTGAACACTGAAGCTTTCTTT.

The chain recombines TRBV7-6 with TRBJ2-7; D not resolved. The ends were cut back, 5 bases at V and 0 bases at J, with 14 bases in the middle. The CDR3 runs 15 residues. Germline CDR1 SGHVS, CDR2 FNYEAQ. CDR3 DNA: TGTGCCAGCAGCAGGTCTGACTCGAACTCCTACGAGCAGTACTTC. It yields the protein CASSRSDSNSYEQYF.

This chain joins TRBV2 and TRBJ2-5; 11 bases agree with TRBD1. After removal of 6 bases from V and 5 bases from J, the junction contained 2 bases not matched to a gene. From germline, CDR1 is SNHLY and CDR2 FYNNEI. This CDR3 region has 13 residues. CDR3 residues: CASRGTGGETQYF. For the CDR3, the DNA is TGTGCCAGCAGGGGGACAGGGGGGGAGACCCAGTACTTC.